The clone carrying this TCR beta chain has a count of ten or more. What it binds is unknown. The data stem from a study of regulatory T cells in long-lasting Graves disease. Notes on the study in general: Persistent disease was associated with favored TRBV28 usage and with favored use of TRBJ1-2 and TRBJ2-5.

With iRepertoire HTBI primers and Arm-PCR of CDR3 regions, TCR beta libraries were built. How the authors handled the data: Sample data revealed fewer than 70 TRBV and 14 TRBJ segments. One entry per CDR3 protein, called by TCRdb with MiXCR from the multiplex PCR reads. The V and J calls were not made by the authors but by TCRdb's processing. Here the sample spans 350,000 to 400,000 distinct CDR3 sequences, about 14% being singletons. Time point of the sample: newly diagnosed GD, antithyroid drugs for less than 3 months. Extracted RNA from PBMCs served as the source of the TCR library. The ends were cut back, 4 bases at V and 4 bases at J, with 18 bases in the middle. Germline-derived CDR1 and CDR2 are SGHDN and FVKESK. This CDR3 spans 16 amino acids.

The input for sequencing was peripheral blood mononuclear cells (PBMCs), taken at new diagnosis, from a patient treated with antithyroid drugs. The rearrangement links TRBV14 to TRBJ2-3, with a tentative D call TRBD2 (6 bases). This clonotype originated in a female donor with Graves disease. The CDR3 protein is CASSRRQGRGADTQYF. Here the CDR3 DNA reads TGTGCCAGCAGCCGGAGGCAGGGACGCGGGGCAGATACGCAGTATTTT.